Below are 5 T cell receptor beta chains sequenced from a single sample in a study of T-cell reconstitution after alpha-beta-depleted transplantation in children. The TCRbeta library incorporated unique molecular identifiers. One entry per CDR3 protein results from TCRdb running MiXCR on the PCR reads. The table has hundreds of thousands of distinct CDR3 sequences, 24% seen once. The sequencing here drew on PBMCs, mostly from graft donor cells, taken 360 days after TCRalphabeta/CD19-depleted stem cell transplant. The receptors shown here come from a female patient aged 2 to 10 who had a stem cell transplant for congenital amegakaryocytic thrombocytopenia, so the T cells may come from the graft donor.

This clonotype has ten or more counts. The chain uses TRBV3-1 and TRBJ1-5; D is undetermined. Germline V CDR1 and CDR2: LGHDT, YNNKEL (reference sequence). The V gene lost 0 bases and the J gene lost 3 bases, with 3 bases spanning the gap. This CDR3 has 13 residues. DNA for the CDR3: TGTGCCAGCAGCCAAGATGTCAATCAGCCCCAGCATTTT. It translates to CASSQDVNQPQHF.

DNA for the CDR3: TGTGCCAGCAGCTCCTATCCCGGGACAGGGACTGGAAACACCATATATTTT. It is translated as CASSSYPGTGTGNTIYF. The chain recombines TRBV7-6 with TRBJ1-3; TRBD1 matches at 9 bases. Germline V CDR1 and CDR2: SGHVS, FNYEAQ. J gave up 2 bases and V 4 bases, and 9 bases lay outside the gene matches. The CDR3 has 17 residues.

This chain joins TRBV7-3 and TRBJ2-1, with 10 bases identical to TRBD2. Germline assignment: CDR1 SGHTA and CDR2 FQGTGA. The CDR3 length is 21 residues. Trimming took 1 base from V and 5 from J; bases not matched to a gene: 20. CDR3: CASSLISVWSVAGGDDNEQFF. DNA of the CDR3: TGTGCCAGCAGCTTAATTTCTGTTTGGAGCGTAGCGGGGGGCGACGACAATGAGCAGTTCTTC.

This clonotype was seen only once. This chain connects TRBV10-3 to TRBJ2-7, with 7 positions matching TRBD1. Looked up from germline, CDR1 is ENHRY and CDR2 is SYGVKD. The V gene end was trimmed by 6 bases and the J gene end by 2 bases; junction bases not matched to a gene: 7. CDR3 size: 14 residues. The DNA for the CDR3 is TGTGCCATCAGGACCTCAGGGGGTCCCTACGAGCAGTACTTC. Encoded protein: CAIRTSGGPYEQYF.

The rearrangement joins TRBV5-1 to TRBJ1-1, with 8 bases that match TRBD1. The J segment lost 1 base and the V segment lost 5 bases, leaving 13 bases of the junction unmatched. The V gene's germline CDR1 is SGHRS and CDR2 YFSETQ. CDR3 length: 17 residues. CDR3 in amino acids: CASSLAGGGRGNTEAFF. The DNA for the CDR3 is TGCGCCAGCAGTCTGGCAGGGGGCGGTCGAGGGAACACTGAAGCTTTCTTT.